This TCR beta chain was retrieved from a study of T cells after yellow fever vaccination (dated by TCRdb to between 2018 and 2021). About the full investigation: The SMART-Seq v4 Ultra Low Input RNA kit was used to prepare libraries from fractions with low cell numbers. Two healthy male donors made up the cohort, one aged 18 to 30 years and the other aged 30 to 39 years. To track T-cell clones before and after primary and booster YFV17D yellow fever vaccination, bulk TCR alpha and beta repertoires were sequenced longitudinally. Bulk PBMC replicates and cell subsets were isolated from blood drawn at multiple timepoints before and after both primary and secondary immunization. Study-level results and caveats: Because the study included only a couple of donors, the extent to which the findings can be generalized is limited. A small share of clonotypes was detected in both CD4 and CD8 compartments, with the overlap likely arising from convergent recombination. Computational filtering was needed because FACS-sorted repertoires could contain abundant contaminating clonotypes from the bulk population. Most clones expanded after primary vaccination (almost 97% of CD4 and over 80% of CD8) were re-detected after the booster, suggesting that broad memory maintenance occurred. Compared with the primary T-cell response, the secondary T-cell response was faster but weaker, reaching its peak on day 5 rather than on day 15.

About this clonotype: The target of this receptor is not known. No qualities accompany the bases; no much larger clone lies one base away.

The germline ends are 4 bases apart after V is trimmed by 1 base and J by 1 base. Via the germline V gene (reference sequence), CDR1 is LNHNV and CDR2 YYDKDF. The CDR3 sequence holds 14 residues, the cysteine and phenylalanine included. The kept DNA is CDR3 alone, 42 bases in frame from the first base. Reading the label with the study, this specimen's treatment or condition is: live attenuated yellow fever vaccine strain. PBMCs were isolated from peripheral blood using a standard Ficoll-Paque protocol. Dynabeads CD4 and CD8 positive selection kits were used to isolate CD4 and CD8 T-cell fractions. RNA was extracted with TriZol from bulk PBMCs, CD4 and CD8 fractions, and dextramer-positive and dextramer-negative fractions. TCRdb lists the instrument as Illumina NovaSeq 6000. TCR cDNA was made using 5'RACE template switching, a step that added a universal primer site and unique molecular identifiers. Priming of cDNA synthesis was performed from both the TCR alpha and TCR beta constant segments. Library amplification involved two PCR steps, and the second step added sample barcodes and sequencing adapters. Sequencing of libraries was performed on Illumina HiSeq 2500 (2x100 bp) or NovaSeq (2x150 bp). The authors' pipeline ran thus. Reads were demultiplexed and collapsed into UMI consensus sequences with MIGEC, and V(D)J alignment was performed with MiXCR. Vaccine-responding clonotypes were identified with edgeR using replicate PBMC samples, with FDR below 0.01 and a log2 fold change above 5 up to day 15 being required. Each bulk clonotype received a CD4 or CD8 identity based on whether the sequenced CD4 or CD8 repertoire contained that clonotype at higher abundance. Clones were called with MiXCR by TCRdb after fastp trimmed the public reads at Q25, and only in-frame beta chains were retained. Under each unique CDR3 protein, matching rows form one entry showing the most common genes and DNA. In this record, the V and J calls reflect TCRdb's handling and not the investigators' own analysis. The sample records a few hundred thousand distinct CDR3 sequences, around 12% of which are singletons. 2.5% to 3.5% of the sample belongs to the ten largest clones.

The starting material was CD4+ T cells sorted from PBMCs, obtained 15 days after the yellow fever booster vaccination. The chain links TRBV15 with TRBJ1-4, with the D gene too uncertain to name. The sequence derives from a man in his late teens or twenties who received the YFV17D yellow fever vaccine. The CDR3 reads as follows: CATSRAETNEKLFF. The sequence in DNA is TGTGCCACCAGCAGAGCAGAAACTAATGAAAAACTGTTTTTT. The entire variable domain, with the stretches around the CDR3 drawn from the reference TRBV15 and TRBJ1-4 proteins, is DAMVIQNPRYQVTQFGKPVTLSCSQTLNHNVMYWYQQKSSQAPKLLFHYYDKDFNNEADTPDNFQSRRPNTSFCFLDIRSPGLGDTAMYLCATSRAETNEKLFFGSGTQLSVL.